This T cell receptor beta chain comes out of a study of T cell repertoires in cytomegalovirus infection. At the level of the study: Indicated by public TCR beta signatures were CMV infection and matching HLA type.

Points from the study as a whole: What dominated the ex vivo response were HLA-C-restricted CMV-specific TCR beta clonotypes. Summed public TCR beta family frequency identified CMV carriers bearing the relevant HLA.

In regard to this clonotype: What it binds is not known.

TCRdb reprocessed the reads with MiXCR, giving one entry per CDR3 protein. The table records about 830,000 distinct CDR3 sequences, 30% to 35% of them present only once. The germline CDR1 and CDR2 sequences are SGHRS and YFSETQ. The CDR3 covers 15 residues. Unmatched junction bases numbered 8, after V lost 4 bases and J lost 5 bases. The sample was cultured CD8+ T cells from PBMCs, taken from culture after CMV antigen stimulation. The receptor's source is a human donor in good health (CMV status not recorded). Some clones in this sample may be carry-over from other donors' samples. The V and J genes are TRBV5-1 and TRBJ2-5, with 10 bases lining up with TRBD2. CDR3 sequence reads: CASSGLAEIGETQYF. CDR3 DNA: TGCGCCAGCAGCGGACTAGCGGAAATCGGTGAGACCCAGTACTTC.